Listed here are 23 T cell receptor beta chains from one sample, sequenced in a study of CD8+ T cells in alopecia areata. Treatment meaning: oral pan-JAK inhibitor, 5-10 mg twice daily. Following RNA extraction, reverse transcription yielded cDNA that acted as the sequencing template. Libraries were prepared by immunoSEQ multiplex PCR; TCRdb keeps only in-frame clonotypes and omits some of them. The table lists 100,000 to 120,000 clones, 45% to 65% of them singletons. Here the sequenced sample was CD4+ T cells sorted from blood, taken at week 24, from a patient treated with tofacitinib. Source of these receptors: a human donor with alopecia areata.

The chain uses TRBV7-2 and TRBJ2-7, with D hard to call. Germline assignment: CDR1 SGHTA and CDR2 FQGNSA. The CDR3 sequence is 12 residues long. V shed 3 bases and J shed 7 bases, with 10 bases lying between them. The CDR3 sequence is CASSLLDLEQYF. As DNA, the CDR3 is TGTGCCAGCAGCTTGTTGGATTTGGAGCAGTACTTC.

This clone appeared a single time. The V and J genes are TRBV30 and TRBJ1-1; D perhaps matches TRBD1 (5 bases). This CDR3 region has 11 residues. V lost 2 bases, J lost 7 bases, and 8 bases lay in between. Germline V CDR1 and CDR2: GTSNPN, SVGIG (reference sequence). CDR3 DNA sequence: TGTGCCTGGAGTTACCAGGGTGAAGCTTTCTTT. Translated, it gives CAWSYQGEAFF.

The chain joins TRBV29-1 to TRBJ1-5; D not certain. The V gene lost 4 bases and the J gene lost 1 base, with 8 bases spanning the gap. The germline V gene encodes CDR1 SQVTM and CDR2 ANQGSEA. CDR3 length: 13 residues. The CDR3 coding sequence is TGCAGCGTTGGAACAGCAAGCAATCAGCCCCAGCATTTT. It is translated as CSVGTASNQPQHF. The full variable domain, in which reference TRBV29-1 and TRBJ1-5 provide the parts outside the CDR3, is SAVISQKPSRDICQRGTSLTIQCQVDSQVTMMFWYRQQPGQSLTLIATANQGSEATYESGFVIDKFPISRPNLTFSTLTVSNMSPEDSSIYLCSVGTASNQPQHFGDGTRLSIL.

The chain links TRBV29-1 to TRBJ1-2; 8 bases line up with TRBD1. Germline CDR1 is SQVTM and CDR2 is ANQGSEA. This CDR3 is 13 amino acids long. V gave up 4 bases and J gave up 3 bases; unmatched junction bases: 4. The CDR3 spells CSVADRVDYGYTF. DNA of the CDR3: TGCAGCGTTGCGGACAGGGTTGACTATGGCTACACCTTC. Looking up the rest from reference TRBV29-1 and TRBJ1-2 gives the full variable domain: SAVISQKPSRDICQRGTSLTIQCQVDSQVTMMFWYRQQPGQSLTLIATANQGSEATYESGFVIDKFPISRPNLTFSTLTVSNMSPEDSSIYLCSVADRVDYGYTFGSGTRLTVV.

This clone was seen once. V gene TRBV10-3 combines with J gene TRBJ2-6; TRBD1 matches at 11 bases. Trimming removed 6 bases from V and 0 bases from J; junction bases left unmatched: 4. CDR1 is ENHRY and CDR2 is SYGVKD in the germline V gene. This CDR3 has 17 residues. The DNA of the CDR3 is TGTGCCATCAGGGACAGGGGGCCTAGCTCTGGGGCCAACGTCCTGACTTTC. Amino acid sequence: CAIRDRGPSSGANVLTF.

J is TRBJ1-5 and V is TRBV6-1; D may be TRBD1 (6 bases). The V gene lost 2 bases and the J gene lost 7 bases, with 15 bases spanning the gap. This CDR3 is built from 15 residues. Germline V lookup: CDR1 MNHNS, CDR2 SASEGT. In DNA form, the CDR3 reads TGTGCCAGCAGTGAACCCCGCACAGGGCAACAGCCCCAGCATTTT. This gives the protein CASSEPRTGQQPQHF.

The chain joins TRBV5-1 to TRBJ1-1; 10 bases agree with TRBD1. V trimming: 4 bases; J trimming: 7 bases; junction bases outside the gene matches: 4. This CDR3 has 13 amino acids. Per the germline V gene, CDR1 is SGHRS and CDR2 is YFSETQ. This CDR3 is CASSLDRGREAFF. The CDR3 DNA follows: TGCGCCAGCAGCCTAGACAGGGGGCGTGAAGCTTTCTTT.

In regard to this clone: This specimen includes other DNA sequences encoding the same CDR3. The rearrangement links TRBV4-3 to TRBJ2-5; D perhaps matches TRBD2 (5 bases). CDR1 and CDR2 from the germline V gene are LGHNA and YSLEER. The CDR3 sequence is 13 residues long. V was cut by 1 base and J by 4 bases, with 7 bases left in between. The CDR3 here is CASSQGEGETQYF. CDR3 bases: TGCGCCAGCAGCCAAGGCGAGGGAGAGACCCAGTACTTC.

This chain's CDR3 is CASSPRAVAGGRETQYF. The CDR3 DNA follows: TGCGCCAGCAGCCCCCGTGCGGTAGCGGGGGGTAGAGAGACCCAGTACTTC. The chain employs TRBV4-1 and TRBJ2-5; TRBD2 matches 10 bases. Germline V gene lookup returns CDR1 MGHRA and CDR2 YSYEKL. Trimming cost V 4 bases and J 4 bases; bases outside gene matches: 12. This CDR3 is built from 17 residues.

The CDR3 DNA is TGTGCCAGCTCCCTGCGGGGTACCACAGATACGCAGTATTTT. This encodes CASSLRGTTDTQYF. This chain joins TRBV6-1 and TRBJ2-3, with TRBD2 as a possible D gene (6 bases). The V end lost 8 bases, the J end lost 2 bases, and 14 bases lay between the germline ends. Germline V gene lookup returns CDR1 MNHNS and CDR2 SASEGT. There are 14 residues in the CDR3.

This clone turned up a few times. The chain recombines TRBV29-1 with TRBJ2-5; a possible D gene is TRBD1 (5 bases). V lost 6 bases and J lost 3, with 14 bases in between. The germline V gene has CDR1 SQVTM and CDR2 ANQGSEA. The CDR3 runs 13 residues. CDR3 residues: CSVIQAPKETQYF. CDR3 coding DNA: TGCAGCGTAATACAGGCCCCGAAAGAGACCCAGTACTTC.

The J gene is TRBJ2-5, the V gene TRBV23-1; no definite D call. TRBV23-1 is flagged as an ORF with uncertain function. The CDR3 contains 19 residues. V lost 0 bases and J 0 bases, leaving 20 bases between the germline ends. CDR3 DNA sequence: TGCGCCAGCAGTCAATCAGGTCTCTCCCAACCTCTGTACCAAGAGACCCAGTACTTC. Translation gives CASSQSGLSQPLYQETQYF.

This clone has only a few counts. The chain is built from TRBV19 and TRBJ2-5, with TRBD2 matching 13 bases. The V segment lost 4 bases and the J segment 5 bases; nucleotides outside the gene matches: 13. Germline V lookup: CDR1 LNHDA, CDR2 SQIVND (reference sequence). The length of the CDR3 is 18 residues. The CDR3 sequence: CASSTFFSGTSGDETQYF. CDR3 sequence (DNA): TGTGCCAGTAGTACTTTTTTCTCCGGGACTAGCGGGGATGAGACCCAGTACTTC.

A few counts support this clone. The rearrangement uses TRBV2 and TRBJ2-5; the D is unclear. Trimming took off 5 bases at V and 5 bases at J, with 6 bases between the two ends. The germline CDR1 and CDR2 sequences are SNHLY and FYNNEI. The CDR3 runs to 11 residues. The CDR3 DNA follows: TGTGCCAGCAGTTACGGGGAGACCCAGTACTTC. It is translated as CASSYGETQYF.

V gene TRBV19 combines with J gene TRBJ2-3, with TRBD2 as a possible D gene (5 bases). V lost 6 bases and J lost 0, with 13 bases in between. Germline assignment: CDR1 LNHDA and CDR2 SQIVND (reference sequence). There are 15 residues in the CDR3. CDR3 sequence reads: CASRDRGRSTDTQYF. Written as DNA, the CDR3 is TGTGCCAGTAGAGACCGTGGGAGAAGCACAGATACGCAGTATTTT.

The rearrangement links TRBV5-1 to TRBJ1-2; weak D call: TRBD1 (6 bases). Trimming stripped 4 bases from V and 4 bases from J, with 8 bases between. The germline V gene has CDR1 SGHRS and CDR2 YFSETQ. This CDR3 spans 12 amino acids. CDR3 sequence reads: CASSTDSYGYTF. The CDR3 nucleotides are TGCGCCAGCAGCACGGACAGCTATGGCTACACCTTC.

The chain carries TRBV2 and TRBJ2-3; a possible D gene is TRBD2 (6 bases). This CDR3 has 14 residues. The V end lost 3 bases, the J end lost 0 bases, and 7 bases lay between the germline ends. Germline lookup yields CDR1 SNHLY and CDR2 FYNNEI. The CDR3 nucleotides read TGTGCCAGCAGTGAGGGACTCAGCACAGATACGCAGTATTTT. This encodes CASSEGLSTDTQYF.

CDR3: CASSQDRGISITKSEKLFF. The CDR3 nucleotides read TGCGCCAGCAGCCAAGATCGGGGGATTTCGATTACCAAATCTGAAAAACTGTTTTTT. The chain combines TRBV4-1 with TRBJ1-4, with D perhaps matching TRBD1 (5 bases). The CDR3 covers 19 residues. CDR1 is MGHRA, CDR2 YSYEKL, per germline. V lost 0 bases, J lost 7 bases, and 24 bases lay in between.

The chain uses TRBV5-1 and TRBJ2-1, with a tentative D call TRBD2 (5 bases). This CDR3 region has 15 residues. V lost 0 bases to trimming and J lost 9 bases, with 16 bases between them. Germline assignment: CDR1 SGHRS and CDR2 YFSETQ. As DNA, the CDR3 is TGCGCCAGCAGCTTGGTGGCCTCCCCACGGGGTGAGCAGTTCTTC. It translates to CASSLVASPRGEQFF.

This clone was observed a few times. This chain links TRBV6-5 with TRBJ2-7, with 8 bases aligning to TRBD1. This CDR3 spans 14 amino acids. Germline V gene data show CDR1 as MNHEY and CDR2 as SVGAGI. V was pared by 7 bases and J by 1 base, with 6 bases of the junction left unmatched. CDR3 nucleotides: TGTGCCAGCAAAAAGGGACAGGTGTCCTACGAGCAGTACTTC. Encoded protein: CASKKGQVSYEQYF.

This CDR3 reads CAWSVSGGVYEQYF. The DNA for the CDR3 is TGTGCCTGGAGTGTAAGCGGGGGGGTCTACGAGCAGTACTTC. The chain employs TRBV30 and TRBJ2-7, with TRBD2 matching 10 bases. This CDR3 spans 14 amino acids. Germline CDR1 GTSNPN, CDR2 SVGIG (reference sequence). The V and J ends lost 0 bases and 3 bases, in that order; junction bases with no gene match: 2. The full variable domain, its missing parts supplied by reference TRBV30 and TRBJ2-7, is SQTIHQWPATLVQPVGSPLSLECTVEGTSNPNLYWYRQAAGRGLQLLFYSVGIGQISSEVPQNLSASRPQDRQFILSSKKLLLSDSGFYLCAWSVSGGVYEQYFGPGTRLTVT.

The rearrangement links TRBV4-1 to TRBJ2-3; 10 bases agree with TRBD1. The germline V gene has CDR1 MGHRA and CDR2 YSYEKL. The CDR3 has 16 amino acids. Trimming removed 2 bases from V and 5 bases from J; junction bases left unmatched: 7. Written as DNA, the CDR3 is TGCGCCAGCAGCCAACCCCTGACAGGGGGCAGAGATACGCAGTATTTT. It is translated as CASSQPLTGGRDTQYF.

This clone was observed a handful of times. The rearrangement joins TRBV6-8 to TRBJ2-5; possibly TRBD1 or TRBD2 for D (7 bases each). This CDR3 is built from 15 residues. The V gene's germline CDR1 is MNHGY and CDR2 SAAAGT. V was pared by 10 bases and J by 4 bases, with 22 bases between. The CDR3 here is CATSGGTVPGETQYF. CDR3 in DNA: TGTGCCACCTCCGGGGGGACAGTGCCAGGAGAGACCCAGTACTTC.